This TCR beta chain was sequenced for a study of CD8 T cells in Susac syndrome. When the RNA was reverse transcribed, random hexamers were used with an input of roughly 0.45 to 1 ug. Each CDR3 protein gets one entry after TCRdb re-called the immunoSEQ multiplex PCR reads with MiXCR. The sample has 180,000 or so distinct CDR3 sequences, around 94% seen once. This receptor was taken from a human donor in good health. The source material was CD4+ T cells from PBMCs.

The CDR3 region is CSPVRIGERGDSPLHF. CDR3 sequence (DNA): TGCAGTCCCGTCCGGATTGGTGAGCGTGGAGATTCACCCCTCCACTTT. V gene TRBV20-1 combines with J gene TRBJ1-6; D is ambiguous. Germline assignment: CDR1 DFQATT and CDR2 SNEGSKA (reference sequence). The CDR3 runs 16 residues. V was pared by 8 bases and J by 8 bases, with 25 bases between.